The entry below gives a single T cell receptor (beta chain) sequence along with its context. Other DNA sequences in this specimen translate into the identical CDR3. These data originate in a study of T cell responses to AZD1222 COVID-19 vaccine. Germline V gives CDR1 SGHTA, CDR2 FQGNSA. There are 16 residues in the CDR3. With 6 bases removed from V and 0 bases from J, the gap between germline ends came to 15 bases. Using immunoSEQ multiplex PCR, the repertoire was profiled, and TCRdb retains in-frame clones only, with some absent. The table records about 120,000 clones, around 87% of them present only once.

V and J are TRBV7-2 and TRBJ2-1; D is perhaps TRBD2 (6 bases). This clonotype was sampled from an adult in good health. This specimen consisted of peripheral blood, obtained on day 0 of AZD1222 vaccination. For the CDR3, the DNA is TGTGCCAGCAGTCACAGCGGGTCAAGCTCCTACAATGAGCAGTTCTTC. It encodes CASSHSGSSSYNEQFF.